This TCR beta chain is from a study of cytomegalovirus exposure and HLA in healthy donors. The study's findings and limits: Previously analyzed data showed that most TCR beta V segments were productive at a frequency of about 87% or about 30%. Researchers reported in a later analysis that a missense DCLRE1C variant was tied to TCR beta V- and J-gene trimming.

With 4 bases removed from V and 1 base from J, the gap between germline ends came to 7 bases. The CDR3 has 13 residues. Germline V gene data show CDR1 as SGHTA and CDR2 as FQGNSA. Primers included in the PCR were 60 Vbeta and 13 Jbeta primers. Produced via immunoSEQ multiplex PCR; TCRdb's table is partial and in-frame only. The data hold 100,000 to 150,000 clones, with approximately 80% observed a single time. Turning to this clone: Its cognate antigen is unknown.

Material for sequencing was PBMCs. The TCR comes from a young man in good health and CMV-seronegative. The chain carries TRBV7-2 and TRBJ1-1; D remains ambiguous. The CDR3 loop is CASSYTENTEAFF. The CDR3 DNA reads TGTGCCAGCAGCTACACAGAGAACACTGAAGCTTTCTTT.